This TCR beta chain was sequenced during a study of CD8+ T cells in alopecia areata. Study-level points and caveats: Normal-skin resident alphabeta T cells also appear among scalp sample sequences. Higher clonality and more expanded CD8+ clones appeared in lesional than normal scalp. The study found TCR sharing across patients less clear than in mice, possibly for HLA reasons.

Germline-derived CDR1 and CDR2 are SEHNR and FQNEAQ (reference sequence). The CDR3 is made up of 13 amino acids. V was clipped by 3 bases and J by 11 bases, with 16 bases between them. In the case of this clone: The antigen is undetermined.

Sorting of PBMCs yielded the CD4+ and CD8+ T cells. TCR sequencing used cDNA made by reverse transcription of extracted RNA. Sequencing was performed with immunoSEQ multiplex PCR; in TCRdb, only in-frame clones are kept and a portion is missing. The sample includes about 110,000 clones, almost 60% of them seen just once. The sequenced sample consisted of CD8+ T cells sorted from blood. This receptor was obtained from a human donor in good health. This chain uses TRBV7-9 with TRBJ1-1; D remains ambiguous. As DNA, the CDR3 is TGTGCCAGCAGCTTCGGAATACCCCGTGAGGCTTTCTTT. Translated, it gives CASSFGIPREAFF.